This T cell receptor (beta chain) was identified during a study of PD-1 blockade in classical Hodgkin lymphoma. Time point of the sample: cycle 4 day 1 (C4D1), after 5 to 7 weeks of nivolumab. Relapse after autologous stem cell transplantation occurred in every patient, and brentuximab vedotin exposure varied. Comment on this clone: Its cognate antigen is unknown.

This CDR3 is built from 15 residues. Measured with immunoSEQ multiplex PCR; TCRdb has only the in-frame clones, and not every one. The sample yields roughly 60,000 clones, more than 90% seen once. Study results and caveats: It was CD4+ TCR diversity, not CD8+, that rose significantly by C4D1. Patients with a complete response exhibited baseline diversity comparable to newly diagnosed patients. Relapsed/refractory patients reportedly had lower baseline diversity than newly diagnosed patients. Exclusion covered patients beginning nivolumab under 1 year post-ASCT.

Sample: peripheral blood mononuclear cells (PBMCs), taken before the fourth cycle of nivolumab. This chain connects TRBV21-1 to TRBJ1-5. TRBV21-1 is recorded as a pseudogene. The source is a human donor with classical Hodgkin lymphoma. The CDR3 protein is CASSKAHRGNQPQHF. The CDR3 nucleotides read TGTGCCAGCAGCAAAGCGCACCGGGGCAATCAGCCCCAGCATTTT.